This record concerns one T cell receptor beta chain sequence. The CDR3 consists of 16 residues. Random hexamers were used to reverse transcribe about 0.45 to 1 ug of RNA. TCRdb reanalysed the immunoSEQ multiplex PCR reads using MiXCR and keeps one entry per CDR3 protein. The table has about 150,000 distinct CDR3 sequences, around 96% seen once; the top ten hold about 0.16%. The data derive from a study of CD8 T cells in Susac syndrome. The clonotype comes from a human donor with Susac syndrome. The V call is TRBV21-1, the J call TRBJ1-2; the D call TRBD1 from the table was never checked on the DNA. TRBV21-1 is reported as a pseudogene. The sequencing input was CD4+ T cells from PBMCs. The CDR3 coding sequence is TGTGCCAGCAGCATTCCGGGACAGGGGGCGTACTGTGGCTACACCTTC. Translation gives CASSIPGQGAYCGYTF.